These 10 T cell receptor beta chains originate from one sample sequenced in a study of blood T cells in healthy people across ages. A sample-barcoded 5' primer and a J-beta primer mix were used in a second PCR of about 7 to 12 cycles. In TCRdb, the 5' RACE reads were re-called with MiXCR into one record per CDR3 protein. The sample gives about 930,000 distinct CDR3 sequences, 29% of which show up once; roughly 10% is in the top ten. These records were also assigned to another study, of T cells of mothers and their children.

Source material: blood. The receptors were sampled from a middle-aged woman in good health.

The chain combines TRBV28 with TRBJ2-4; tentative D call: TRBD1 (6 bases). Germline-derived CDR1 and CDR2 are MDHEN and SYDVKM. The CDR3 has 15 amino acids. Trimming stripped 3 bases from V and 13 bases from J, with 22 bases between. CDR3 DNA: TGTGCCAGCAGTTTTTTGGGGGCGCGGTACAATGAGCAGTACTTC. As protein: CASSFLGARYNEQYF. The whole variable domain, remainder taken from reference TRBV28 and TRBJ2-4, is DVKVTQSSRYLVKRTGEKVFLECVQDMDHENMFWYRQDPGLGLRLIYFSYDVKMKEKGDIPEGYSVSREKKERFSLILESASTNQTSMYLCASSFLGARYNEQYFGAGTRLSVL.

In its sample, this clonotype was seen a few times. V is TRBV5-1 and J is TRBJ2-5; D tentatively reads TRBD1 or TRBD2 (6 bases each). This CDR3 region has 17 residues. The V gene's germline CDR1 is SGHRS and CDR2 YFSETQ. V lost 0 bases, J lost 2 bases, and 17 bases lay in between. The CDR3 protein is CASSLAGAGGPQETQYF. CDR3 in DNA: TGCGCCAGCAGCTTGGCAGGAGCTGGGGGGCCGCAAGAGACCCAGTACTTC.

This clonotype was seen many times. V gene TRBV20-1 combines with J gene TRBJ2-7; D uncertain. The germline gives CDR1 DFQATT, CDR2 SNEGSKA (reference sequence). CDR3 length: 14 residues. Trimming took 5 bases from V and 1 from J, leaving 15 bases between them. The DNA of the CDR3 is TGCAGTGCTGCGCCCCGATCGATGTCCTACGAGCAGTACTTC. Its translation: CSAAPRSMSYEQYF.

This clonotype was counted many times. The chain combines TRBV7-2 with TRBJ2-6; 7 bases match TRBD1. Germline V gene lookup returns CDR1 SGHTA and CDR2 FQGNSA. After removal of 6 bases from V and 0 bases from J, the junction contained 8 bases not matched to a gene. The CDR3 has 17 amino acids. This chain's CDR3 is CASRKEGQPSGANVLTF. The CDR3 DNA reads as TGTGCCAGCAGGAAAGAGGGACAGCCCTCTGGGGCCAACGTCCTGACTTTC.

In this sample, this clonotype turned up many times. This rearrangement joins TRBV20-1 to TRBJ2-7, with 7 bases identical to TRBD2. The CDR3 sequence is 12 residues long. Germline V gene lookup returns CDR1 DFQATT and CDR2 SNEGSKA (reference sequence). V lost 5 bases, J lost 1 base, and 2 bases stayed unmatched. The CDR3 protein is CSAQAGSYEQYF. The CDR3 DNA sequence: TGCAGTGCTCAAGCGGGGTCCTACGAGCAGTACTTC.

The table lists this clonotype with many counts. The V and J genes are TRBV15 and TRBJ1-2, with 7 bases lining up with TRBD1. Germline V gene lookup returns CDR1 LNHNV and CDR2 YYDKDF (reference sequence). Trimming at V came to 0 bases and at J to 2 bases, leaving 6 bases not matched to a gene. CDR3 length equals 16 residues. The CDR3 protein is CATSRERGGENYGYTF. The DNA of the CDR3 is TGTGCCACCAGCAGAGAAAGAGGGGGCGAGAACTATGGCTACACCTTC. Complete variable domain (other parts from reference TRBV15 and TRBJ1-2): DAMVIQNPRYQVTQFGKPVTLSCSQTLNHNVMYWYQQKSSQAPKLLFHYYDKDFNNEADTPDNFQSRRPNTSFCFLDIRSPGLGDTAMYLCATSRERGGENYGYTFGSGTRLTVV.

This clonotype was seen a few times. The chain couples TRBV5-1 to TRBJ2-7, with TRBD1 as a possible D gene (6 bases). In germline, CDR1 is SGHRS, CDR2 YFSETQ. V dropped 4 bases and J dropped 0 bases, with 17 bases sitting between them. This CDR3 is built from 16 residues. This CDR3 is CASSVGADRFSYEQYF. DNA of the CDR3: TGCGCCAGCAGCGTGGGGGCCGACAGGTTCTCCTACGAGCAGTACTTC.

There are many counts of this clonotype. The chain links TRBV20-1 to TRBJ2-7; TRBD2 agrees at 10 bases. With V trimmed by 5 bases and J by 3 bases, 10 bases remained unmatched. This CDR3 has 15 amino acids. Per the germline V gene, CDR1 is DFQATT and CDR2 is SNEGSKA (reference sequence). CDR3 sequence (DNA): TGCAGTGCTTCTTTAGCGGGGGGACAACACTACGAGCAGTACTTC. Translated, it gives CSASLAGGQHYEQYF.

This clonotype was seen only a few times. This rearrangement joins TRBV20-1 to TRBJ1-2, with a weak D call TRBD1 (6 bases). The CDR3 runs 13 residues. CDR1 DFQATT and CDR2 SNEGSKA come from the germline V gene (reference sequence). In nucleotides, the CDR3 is TGCAGCCGCCACGGGGGCCCCAACTATGGCTACACCTTC. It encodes CSRHGGPNYGYTF.

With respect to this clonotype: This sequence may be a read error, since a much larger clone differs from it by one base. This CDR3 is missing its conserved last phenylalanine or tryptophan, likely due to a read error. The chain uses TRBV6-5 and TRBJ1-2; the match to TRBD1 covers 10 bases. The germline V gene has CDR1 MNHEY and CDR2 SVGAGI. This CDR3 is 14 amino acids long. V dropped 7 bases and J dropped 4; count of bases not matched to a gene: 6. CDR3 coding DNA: TGTGCCAGCACTGACAGGGGGCGAAGCTATGGCTACACCTGC. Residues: CASTDRGRSYGYTC.